This TCR beta chain was retrieved from a study of cytomegalovirus exposure and HLA in healthy donors. As to this clone: The antigen remains unidentified.

The germline V and J ends were trimmed by 3 bases and 1 base, with 11 bases remaining between them. This CDR3 contains 15 residues. Germline values: CDR1 SNHLY, CDR2 FYNNEI. The PCR ran on 60 Vbeta and 13 Jbeta primers. Source study methods: Later work found tens of millions of unique TCR beta chains, with around 10 million shared. TCRdb's copy holds only in-frame clones and misses some; the assay was immunoSEQ multiplex PCR. Clone size and the V and J calls come from that table; the DNA yielded D and trimming. The sample has approximately 190,000 clones, about 81% seen once. General observations from the study: In a later analysis, TCR beta V- and J-gene trimming showed a link to a missense DCLRE1C variant. In a later analysis, DRB1 alleles had the most associated TCRs; HLA-C alleles the fewest.

This TCR derives from a woman in her 50s in good health and CMV-seropositive. The rearrangement joins TRBV2 to TRBJ2-3, with D perhaps matching TRBD2 (5 bases). Material: PBMCs. The CDR3 region has the DNA TGTGCCAGCAGTGAGGGGTGGGGAGGCACAGATACGCAGTATTTT. Translating gives CASSEGWGGTDTQYF.